Listed here is a single T cell receptor beta chain. This same CDR3 is encoded by further DNA sequences in the sample. The V gene's germline CDR1 is MNHEY and CDR2 SMNVEV (reference sequence). This CDR3 contains 13 residues. V lost 4 bases to trimming and J lost 5 bases, with 11 bases between them. Treatment specified: oral pan-JAK inhibitor, 5-10 mg twice daily. RNA was isolated and reverse transcribed to cDNA, the sequencing template. Sequenced by immunoSEQ multiplex PCR; TCRdb stores in-frame clones only, minus some. The sample lists around 270,000 clones, 58% seen once, with more than 1.5% in the top ten. This entry belongs to a study of CD8+ T cells in alopecia areata.

The rearrangement uses TRBV27 and TRBJ1-1, with D unclear. This TCR derives from a human donor with alopecia areata. The input for sequencing was CD4+ T cells sorted from blood, taken at week 24, from a patient treated with tofacitinib. In DNA, the CDR3 is TGTGCCAGCAGTTCCTCTGGAGGGACTGAAGCTTTCTTT. This translates into CASSSSGGTEAFF.